The clone carrying this T cell receptor beta chain was counted a few times. The antigen remains undetermined. The source of the sample is a study of beta chain features in type 1 diabetes. Overall study findings and caveats: The similarity of naive, central memory and Treg TCRB repertoires appeared greater among patients than among healthy donors. Within each of all four CD4+ subsets, Type 1 diabetes patients had TCRB CDR3s that were moderately but significantly shorter.

Expressed TCRB transcripts were sequenced after all isolated RNA was converted to cDNA. The study sequenced naive, central memory and regulatory T cell samples to an average of about 3.8 million reads. TCRdb keeps only in-frame clones here, not all; method: immunoSEQ multiplex PCR. Of roughly 300,000 clones in the sample, around 15% were seen once. CDR3 length equals 16 residues. V lost 5 bases, J lost 9 bases, and 18 bases stayed unmatched. Per germline, CDR1 SNHLY and CDR2 FYNNEI. CD4+ naive, central memory, regulatory and stem cell-like memory subsets were isolated by sorting on CD45RO/CCR7/CD25/CD127/CD95/CD27.

Sequencing used naive CD4+ T cells from blood. This clonotype was sampled from a man younger than 40 with type 1 diabetes. V usage is TRBV2 and J usage is TRBJ2-7; 8 bases line up with TRBD1. The CDR3 protein is CASSITGQGPVVGQYF. CDR3 sequence (DNA): TGTGCCAGCAGTATAACCGGACAGGGCCCAGTGGTCGGGCAGTACTTC.